This entry concerns a single T cell receptor (beta chain). Its antigen remains unknown. This entry belongs to a study of T cell repertoires in cytomegalovirus infection. About the research overall: CMV infection and matching HLA type were both indicated by public TCR beta signatures. Study observations and caveats: The study found HLA-C-restricted CMV-specific TCR beta clonotypes dominating the ex vivo response. Accumulated public TCR beta family frequency recognized individuals carrying CMV together with the relevant HLA.

This CDR3 comprises 14 residues. Germline-derived CDR1 and CDR2 are MNHNS and SASEGT. Trimming cost V 8 bases and J 3 bases; bases outside gene matches: 10. From the reads, TCRdb called clonotypes with MiXCR, one entry per CDR3 protein. Altogether more than 350,000 distinct CDR3 sequences are present, 25% to 40% being singletons, with the ten largest covering roughly an eighth. The TCR was taken from a human donor in good health (CMV status not recorded). Some clones in this sample may be carry-over from other donors' samples. What was sequenced was PBMCs. V usage is TRBV6-1 and J usage is TRBJ2-7, with TRBD1 matching over 7 bases. This CDR3 reads CASRPRDSYYEQYF. CDR3 coding DNA: TGTGCCAGCCGCCCTCGGGACAGTTACTACGAGCAGTACTTC.